This T cell receptor (beta chain) was documented in a study of human T cells and chemical hapten exposure. Study summary: Upper inner arm skin measuring approximately 2 cm by approximately 2 cm received 2% DPC for sensitization.

CDR3 size: 13 residues. V lost 4 bases to trimming and J lost 5 bases, with 13 bases between them. In germline, CDR1 is SQVTM, CDR2 ANQGSEA. TCRdb reprocessed the RACE reads via MiXCR and lists one record per CDR3 protein. The sample yields about 340,000 distinct CDR3 sequences, around 7% seen once. Time point given: patch test 1, 2 weeks after DPC sensitization. Stated treatment: therapeutic diphenylcyclopropenone sensitization with weekly scalp DPC. The donor pool consisted of alopecia patients aged 18 to 70 years, considered suitable for DPC. The chain recombines TRBV29-1 with TRBJ2-3; D not certain. This TCR derives from a woman younger than 30 with alopecia areata. Some clones in this sample may be carry-over from other donors' samples. The material was whole blood, obtained in connection with sensitization to the hapten diphenylcyclopropenone (DPC). The CDR3, as DNA: TGCAGCGTTGCGGTGAGCGTTCGAGATACGCAGTATTTT. Its protein is CSVAVSVRDTQYF.